This T cell receptor beta chain was recorded in a study of blood T cell repertoires in COVID-19. This clone was found once. Assay: immunoSEQ multiplex PCR; the TCRdb copy retains only in-frame clones and omits some. This table has approximately 200,000 clones, approximately 79% appearing once. The receptor's source is a human donor in a cohort sampled during active COVID-19. The specimen sequenced was peripheral blood.

The CDR3 region is CASSQERTASSGYTF. The CDR3 DNA reads as TGTGCCAGCAGCCAAGAGAGGACAGCCTCTAGTGGCTACACCTTC. The V call is TRBV4-2, the J call TRBJ1-2; weak D call: TRBD1 (6 bases). The germline CDR1 and CDR2 sequences are LGHNA and YNFKEQ. V was pared by 0 bases and J by 7 bases, with 15 bases between. CDR3 length: 15 amino acids.